This T cell receptor beta chain was profiled in a study of shared clonotypes between healthy human individuals. Study-wide background: The cohort had two women and a few men, ages 18 to 49. Study-level results: Lower generation probabilities were found for non-shared clonotypes than for those shared by all four donors.

With respect to this clone: No antigen is known for it.

V gave up 5 bases and J gave up 5 bases; unmatched junction bases: 10. The CDR3 runs to 15 residues. The V gene's germline CDR1 is MNHEY and CDR2 SMNVEV (reference sequence). In replicate PCRs of sorted subsets, roughly 200 ng DNA, about 30,000 T cell genomes, was used. The method was immunoSEQ multiplex PCR; TCRdb's version includes in-frame clones alone and lacks a portion of them. The sample includes approximately 640,000 clones, roughly 91% of them seen just once. CD8 memory pooled CD45RO+ cells and CCR7-negative CD45RA+ TemRA cells. The TCR sequence derives from a man aged 18 to 35 in good health. Some clones in this sample may be carry-over from other donors' samples. This chain connects TRBV27 to TRBJ1-1, with 8 bases lining up with TRBD1. Sequencing was done on a sample of memory CD8+ T cells from PBMCs. Subset given: CD45RO+ cells pooled with CCR7-negative TemRA cells. The CDR3 region has the DNA TGTGCCAGCAGTCATACCCGGACAGGGAGTACTGAAGCTTTCTTT. This encodes CASSHTRTGSTEAFF.